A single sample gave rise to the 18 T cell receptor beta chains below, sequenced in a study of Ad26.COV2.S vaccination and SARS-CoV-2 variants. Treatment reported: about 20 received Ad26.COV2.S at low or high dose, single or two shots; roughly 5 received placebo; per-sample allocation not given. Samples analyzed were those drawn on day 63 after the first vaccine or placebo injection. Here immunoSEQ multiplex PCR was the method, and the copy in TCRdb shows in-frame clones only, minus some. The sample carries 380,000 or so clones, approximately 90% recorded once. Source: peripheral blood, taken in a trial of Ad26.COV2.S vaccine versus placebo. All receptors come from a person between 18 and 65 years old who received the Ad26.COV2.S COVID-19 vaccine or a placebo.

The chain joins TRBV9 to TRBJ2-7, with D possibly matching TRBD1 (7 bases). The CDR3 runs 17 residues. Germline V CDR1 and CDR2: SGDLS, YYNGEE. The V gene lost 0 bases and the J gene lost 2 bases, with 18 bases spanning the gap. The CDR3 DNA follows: TGTGCCAGCAGCGTAGAAGGGGTAGCGGACAGGACCTACGAGCAGTACTTC. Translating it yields CASSVEGVADRTYEQYF. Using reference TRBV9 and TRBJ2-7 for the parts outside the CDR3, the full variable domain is DSGVTQTPKHLITATGQRVTLRCSPRSGDLSVYWYQQSLDQGLQFLIQYYNGEERAKGNILERFSAQQFPDLHSELNLSSLELGDSALYFCASSVEGVADRTYEQYFGPGTRLTVT.

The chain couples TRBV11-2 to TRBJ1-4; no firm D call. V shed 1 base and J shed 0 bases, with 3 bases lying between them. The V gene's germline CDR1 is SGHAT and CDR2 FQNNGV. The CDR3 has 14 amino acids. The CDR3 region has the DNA TGTGCCAGCAGCTTAGGAGCAACTAATGAAAAACTGTTTTTT. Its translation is CASSLGATNEKLFF.

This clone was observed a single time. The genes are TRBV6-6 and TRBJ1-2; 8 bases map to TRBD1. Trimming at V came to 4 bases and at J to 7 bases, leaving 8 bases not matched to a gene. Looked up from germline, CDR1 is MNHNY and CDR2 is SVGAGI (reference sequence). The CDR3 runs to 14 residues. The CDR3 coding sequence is TGTGCCAGCAGTTCCCGCCGGACAGGGTCTGGCTACACCTTC. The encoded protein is CASSSRRTGSGYTF.

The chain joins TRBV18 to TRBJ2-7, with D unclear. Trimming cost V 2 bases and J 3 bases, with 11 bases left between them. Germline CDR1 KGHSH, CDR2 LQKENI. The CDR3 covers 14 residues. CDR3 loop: CASSPGFGGYEQYF. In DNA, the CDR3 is TGTGCCAGCTCACCAGGGTTTGGTGGCTACGAGCAGTACTTC.

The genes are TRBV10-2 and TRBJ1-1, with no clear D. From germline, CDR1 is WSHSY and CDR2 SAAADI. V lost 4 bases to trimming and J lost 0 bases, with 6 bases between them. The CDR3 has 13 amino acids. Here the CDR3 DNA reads TGCGCCAGCAGTGGACAAGTGAACACTGAAGCTTTCTTT. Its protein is CASSGQVNTEAFF.

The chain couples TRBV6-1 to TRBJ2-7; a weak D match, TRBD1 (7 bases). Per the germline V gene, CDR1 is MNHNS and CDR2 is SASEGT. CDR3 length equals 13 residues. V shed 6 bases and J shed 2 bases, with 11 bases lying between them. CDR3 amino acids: CASSRGTAYEQYF. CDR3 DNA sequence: TGTGCCAGCAGCCGGGGGACAGCCTACGAGCAGTACTTC.

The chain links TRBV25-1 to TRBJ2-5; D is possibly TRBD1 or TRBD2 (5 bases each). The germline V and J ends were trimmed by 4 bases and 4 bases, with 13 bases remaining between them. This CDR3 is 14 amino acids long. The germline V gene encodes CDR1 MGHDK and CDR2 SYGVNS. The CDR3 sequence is CASSVPGGLETQYF. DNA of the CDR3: TGTGCCAGCAGTGTCCCTGGGGGATTAGAGACCCAGTACTTC.

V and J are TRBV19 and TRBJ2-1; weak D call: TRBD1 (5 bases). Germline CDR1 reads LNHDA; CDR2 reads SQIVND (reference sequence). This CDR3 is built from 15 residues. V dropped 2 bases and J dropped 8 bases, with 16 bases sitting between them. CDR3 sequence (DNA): TGTGCCAGTAGTATAAGGACATCAGCCCTCGATGAGCAGTTCTTC. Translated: CASSIRTSALDEQFF.

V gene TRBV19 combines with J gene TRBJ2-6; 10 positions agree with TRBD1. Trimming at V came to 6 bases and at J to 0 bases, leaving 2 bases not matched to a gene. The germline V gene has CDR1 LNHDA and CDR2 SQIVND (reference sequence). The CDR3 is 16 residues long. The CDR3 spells CASRDRGTSGANVLTF. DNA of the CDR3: TGTGCCAGTAGGGACAGGGGGACCTCTGGGGCCAACGTCCTGACTTTC. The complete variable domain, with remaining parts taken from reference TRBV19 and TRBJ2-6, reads DGGITQSPKYLFRKEGQNVTLSCEQNLNHDAMYWYRQDPGQGLRLIYYSQIVNDFQKGDIAEGYSVSREKKESFPLTVTSAQKNPTAFYLCASRDRGTSGANVLTFGAGSRLTVL.

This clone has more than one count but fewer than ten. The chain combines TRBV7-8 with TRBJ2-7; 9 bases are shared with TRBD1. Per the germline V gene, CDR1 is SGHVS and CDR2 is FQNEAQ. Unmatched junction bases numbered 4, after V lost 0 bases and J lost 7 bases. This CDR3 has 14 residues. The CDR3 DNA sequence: TGTGCCAGCAGCTTAGCACAGGGGGCGGGGGAGCAGTACTTC. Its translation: CASSLAQGAGEQYF.

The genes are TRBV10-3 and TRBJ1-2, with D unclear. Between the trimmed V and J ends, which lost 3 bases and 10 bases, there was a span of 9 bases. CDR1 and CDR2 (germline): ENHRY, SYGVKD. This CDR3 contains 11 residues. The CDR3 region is CAISDERFYTF. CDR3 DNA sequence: TGTGCCATCAGTGACGAGAGATTCTACACCTTC.

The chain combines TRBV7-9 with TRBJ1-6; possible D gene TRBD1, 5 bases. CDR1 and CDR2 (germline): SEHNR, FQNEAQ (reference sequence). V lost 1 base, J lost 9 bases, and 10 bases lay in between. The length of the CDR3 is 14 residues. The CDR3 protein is CASSLVGESSPLHF. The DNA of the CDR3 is TGTGCCAGCAGCTTAGTAGGGGAGAGTTCACCCCTCCACTTT. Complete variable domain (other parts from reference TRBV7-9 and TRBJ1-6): DTGVSQNPRHKITKRGQNVTFRCDPISEHNRLYWYRQTLGQGPEFLTYFQNEAQLEKSRLLSDRFSAERPKGSFSTLEIQRTEQGDSAMYLCASSLVGESSPLHFGNGTRLTVT.

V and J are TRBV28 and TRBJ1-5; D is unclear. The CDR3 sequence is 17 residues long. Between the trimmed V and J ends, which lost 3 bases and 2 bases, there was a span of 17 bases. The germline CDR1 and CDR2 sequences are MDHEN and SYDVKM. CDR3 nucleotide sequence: TGTGCCAGCAGTTTCCCAACCCGCATCGACGGCAATCAGCCCCAGCATTTT. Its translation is CASSFPTRIDGNQPQHF.

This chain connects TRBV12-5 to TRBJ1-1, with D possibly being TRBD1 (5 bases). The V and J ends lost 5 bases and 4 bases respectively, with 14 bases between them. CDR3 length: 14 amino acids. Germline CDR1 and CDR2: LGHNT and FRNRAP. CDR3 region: CASGSQGTGTEAFF. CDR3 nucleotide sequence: TGTGCTAGTGGTAGTCAGGGTACGGGCACTGAAGCTTTCTTT.

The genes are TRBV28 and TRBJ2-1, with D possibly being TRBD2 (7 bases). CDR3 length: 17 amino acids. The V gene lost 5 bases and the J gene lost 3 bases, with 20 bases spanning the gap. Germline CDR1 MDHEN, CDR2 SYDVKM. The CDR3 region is CASSPPGSGTNYNEQFF. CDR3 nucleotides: TGTGCCAGCAGTCCGCCGGGGAGCGGGACAAACTACAATGAGCAGTTCTTC.

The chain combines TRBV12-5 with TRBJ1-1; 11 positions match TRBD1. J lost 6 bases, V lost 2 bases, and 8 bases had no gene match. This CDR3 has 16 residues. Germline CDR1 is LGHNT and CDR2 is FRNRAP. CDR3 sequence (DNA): TGTGCTAGTGGTTTGCAAACCGGGACAGGGGGTCCTGAAGCTTTCTTT. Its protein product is CASGLQTGTGGPEAFF. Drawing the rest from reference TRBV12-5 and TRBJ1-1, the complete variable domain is DARVTQTPRHKVTEMGQEVTMRCQPILGHNTVFWYRQTMMQGLELLAYFRNRAPLDDSGMPKDRFSAEMPDATLATLKIQPSEPRDSAVYFCASGLQTGTGGPEAFFGQGTRLTVV.

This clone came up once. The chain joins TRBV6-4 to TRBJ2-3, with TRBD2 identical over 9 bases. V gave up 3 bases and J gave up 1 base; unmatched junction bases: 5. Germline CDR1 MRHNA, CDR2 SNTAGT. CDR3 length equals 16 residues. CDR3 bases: TGTGCCAGCAGTGAATCGGCTAGCGGGGGCACAGATACGCAGTATTTT. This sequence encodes CASSESASGGTDTQYF.

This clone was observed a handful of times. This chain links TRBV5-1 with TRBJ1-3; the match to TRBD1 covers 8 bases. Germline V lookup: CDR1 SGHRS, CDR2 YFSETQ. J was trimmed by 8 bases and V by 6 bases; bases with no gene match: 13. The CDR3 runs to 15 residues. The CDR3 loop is CASTAAGGLGDTIYF. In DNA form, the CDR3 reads TGCGCCAGCACAGCGGCAGGGGGCTTAGGAGACACCATATATTTT.